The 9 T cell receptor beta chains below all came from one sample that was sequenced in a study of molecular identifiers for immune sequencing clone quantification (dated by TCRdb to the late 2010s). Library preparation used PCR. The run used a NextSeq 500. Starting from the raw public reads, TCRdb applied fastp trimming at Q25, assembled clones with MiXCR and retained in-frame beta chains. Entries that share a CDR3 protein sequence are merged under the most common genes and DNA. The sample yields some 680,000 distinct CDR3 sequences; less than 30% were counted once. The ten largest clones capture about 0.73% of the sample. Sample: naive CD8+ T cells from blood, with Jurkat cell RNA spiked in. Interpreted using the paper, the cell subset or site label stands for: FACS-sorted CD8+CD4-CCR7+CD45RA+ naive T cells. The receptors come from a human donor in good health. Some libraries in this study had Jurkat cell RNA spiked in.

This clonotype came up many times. CDR3 amino acids: CASSQRTGGTDTQYF. CDR3 sequence (DNA): TGCGCCAGCAGCCAACGGACAGGCGGCACAGATACGCAGTATTTT. V usage is TRBV4-3 and J usage is TRBJ2-3; 7 bases match TRBD1. This CDR3 comprises 15 residues. Trimming at V came to 2 bases and at J to 1 base, leaving 3 bases not matched to a gene. The germline V gene has CDR1 LGHNA and CDR2 YSLEER.

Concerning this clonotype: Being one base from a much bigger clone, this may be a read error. In nucleotides, the CDR3 is TGCGCCAGCAGCCAATATCGACTAGCGGGAACCAATGAGCAGTTCTTC. As protein: CASSQYRLAGTNEQFF. The genes are TRBV4-3 and TRBJ2-1; 11 bases align to TRBD2. Germline V gene lookup returns CDR1 LGHNA and CDR2 YSLEER. V was clipped by 2 bases and J by 6 bases; unmatched bases: 6. The CDR3 covers 16 residues.

The CDR3 bases are TGTGCCACCAGTGATTTGGGGGAGAGCTACACCTTC. Translation: CATSDLGESYTF. The chain employs TRBV24-1 and TRBJ1-2; the D is unclear. The CDR3 spans 12 residues. The V end was cut by 0 bases, the J end by 9 bases, with 7 bases between. Germline CDR1 is KGHDR and CDR2 is SFDVKD.

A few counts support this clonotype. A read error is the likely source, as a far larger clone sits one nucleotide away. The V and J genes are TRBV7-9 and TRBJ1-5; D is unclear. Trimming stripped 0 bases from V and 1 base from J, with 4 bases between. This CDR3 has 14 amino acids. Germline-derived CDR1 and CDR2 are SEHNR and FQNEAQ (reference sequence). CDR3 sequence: CASSLARSNQPQHF. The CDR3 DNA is TGTGCCAGCAGCTTAGCTAGAAGCAATCAGCCCCAGCATTTT.

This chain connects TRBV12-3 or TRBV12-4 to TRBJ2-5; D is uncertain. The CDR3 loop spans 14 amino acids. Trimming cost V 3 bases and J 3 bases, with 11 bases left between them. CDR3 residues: CASSFHDQKETQYF. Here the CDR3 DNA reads TGTGCCAGCAGTTTTCACGATCAGAAAGAGACCCAGTACTTC.

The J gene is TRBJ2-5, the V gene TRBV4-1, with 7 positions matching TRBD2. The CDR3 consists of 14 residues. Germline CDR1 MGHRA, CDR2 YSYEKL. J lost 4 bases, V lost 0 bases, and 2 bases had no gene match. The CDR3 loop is CASSQEQRGETQYF. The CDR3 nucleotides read TGCGCCAGCAGCCAAGAACAGCGGGGAGAGACCCAGTACTTC.

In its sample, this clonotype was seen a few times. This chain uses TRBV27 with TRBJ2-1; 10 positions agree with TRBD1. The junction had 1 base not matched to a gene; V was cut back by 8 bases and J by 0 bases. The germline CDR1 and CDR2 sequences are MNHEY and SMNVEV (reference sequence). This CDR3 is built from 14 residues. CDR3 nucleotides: TGTGCCAGCTGGACAGGGGGCTCCTACAATGAGCAGTTCTTC. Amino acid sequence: CASWTGGSYNEQFF.

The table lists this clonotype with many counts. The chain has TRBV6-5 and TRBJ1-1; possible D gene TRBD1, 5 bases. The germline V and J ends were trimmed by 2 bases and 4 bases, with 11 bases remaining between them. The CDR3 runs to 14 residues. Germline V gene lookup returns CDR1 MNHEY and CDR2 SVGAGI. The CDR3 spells CASSYPGAVTEAFF. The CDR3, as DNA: TGTGCCAGCAGTTACCCCGGGGCGGTCACTGAAGCTTTCTTT.

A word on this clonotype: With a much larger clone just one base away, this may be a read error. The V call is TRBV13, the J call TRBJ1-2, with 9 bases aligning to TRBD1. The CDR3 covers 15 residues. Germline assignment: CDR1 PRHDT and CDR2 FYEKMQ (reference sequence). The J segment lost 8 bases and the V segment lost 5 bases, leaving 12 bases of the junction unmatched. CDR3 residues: CASSLTPGTGSGYTF. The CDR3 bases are TGTGCCAGCAGCCTCACCCCCGGGACAGGGAGCGGCTACACCTTC.